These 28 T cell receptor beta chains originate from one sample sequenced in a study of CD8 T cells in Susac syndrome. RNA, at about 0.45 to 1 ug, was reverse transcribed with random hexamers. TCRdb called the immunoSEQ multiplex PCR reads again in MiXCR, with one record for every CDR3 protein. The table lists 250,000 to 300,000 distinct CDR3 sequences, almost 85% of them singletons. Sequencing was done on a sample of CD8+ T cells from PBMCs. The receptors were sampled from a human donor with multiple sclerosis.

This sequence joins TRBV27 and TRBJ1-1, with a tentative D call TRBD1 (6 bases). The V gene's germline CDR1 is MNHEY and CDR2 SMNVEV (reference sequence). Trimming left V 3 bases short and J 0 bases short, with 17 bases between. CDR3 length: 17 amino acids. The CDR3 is CASSFGPGALVNTEAFF. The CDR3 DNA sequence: TGTGCCAGCAGTTTCGGACCGGGGGCGCTTGTGAACACTGAAGCTTTCTTT.

In nucleotides, the CDR3 is TGCAGCGTTCTGGAGGGCTCAGGAAACACCATATATTTT. Translated: CSVLEGSGNTIYF. J is TRBJ1-3 and V is TRBV29-1; no reliable D call. V shed 5 bases and J shed 4 bases, with 12 bases lying between them. The CDR3 spans 13 residues. Germline V gene sequence: CDR1 SQVTM, CDR2 ANQGSEA.

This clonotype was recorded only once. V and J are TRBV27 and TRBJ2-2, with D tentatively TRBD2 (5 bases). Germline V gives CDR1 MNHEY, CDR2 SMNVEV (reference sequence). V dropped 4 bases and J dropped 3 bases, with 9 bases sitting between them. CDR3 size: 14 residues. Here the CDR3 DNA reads TGTGCCAGCAGTTCCGGGATTTACACCGGGGAGCTGTTTTTT. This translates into CASSSGIYTGELFF.

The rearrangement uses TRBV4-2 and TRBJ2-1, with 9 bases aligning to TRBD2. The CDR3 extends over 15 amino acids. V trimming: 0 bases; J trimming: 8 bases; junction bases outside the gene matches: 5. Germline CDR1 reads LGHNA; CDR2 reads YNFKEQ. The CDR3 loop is CASSQDAGGLYEQFF. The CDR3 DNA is TGTGCCAGCAGCCAAGATGCGGGAGGGCTCTATGAGCAGTTCTTC.

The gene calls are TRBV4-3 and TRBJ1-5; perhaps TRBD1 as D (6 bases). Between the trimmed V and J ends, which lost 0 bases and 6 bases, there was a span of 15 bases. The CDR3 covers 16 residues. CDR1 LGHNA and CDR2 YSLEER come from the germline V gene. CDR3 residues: CASSQDRGGEGQPQHF. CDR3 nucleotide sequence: TGCGCCAGCAGCCAAGATAGGGGGGGCGAAGGTCAGCCCCAGCATTTT.

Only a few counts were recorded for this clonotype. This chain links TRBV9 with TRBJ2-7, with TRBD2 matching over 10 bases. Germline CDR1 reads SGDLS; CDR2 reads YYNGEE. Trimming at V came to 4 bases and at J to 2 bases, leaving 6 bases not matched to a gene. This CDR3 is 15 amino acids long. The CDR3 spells CASSLLAGETYEQYF. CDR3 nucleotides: TGTGCCAGCAGCTTGCTAGCGGGAGAAACCTACGAGCAGTACTTC.

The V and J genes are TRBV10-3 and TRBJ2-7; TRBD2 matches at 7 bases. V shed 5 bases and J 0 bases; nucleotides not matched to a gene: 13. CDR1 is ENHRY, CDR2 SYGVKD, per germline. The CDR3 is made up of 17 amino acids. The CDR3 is CAISPRLAGLSSYEQYF. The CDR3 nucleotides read TGTGCCATCAGTCCTCGACTAGCTGGGCTAAGCTCCTACGAGCAGTACTTC.

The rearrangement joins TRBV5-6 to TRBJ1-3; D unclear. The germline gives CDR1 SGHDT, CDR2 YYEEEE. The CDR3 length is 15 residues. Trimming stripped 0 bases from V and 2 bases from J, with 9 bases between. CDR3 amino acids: CASSLVRAPGNTIYF. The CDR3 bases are TGTGCCAGCAGCTTGGTGAGGGCGCCTGGAAACACCATATATTTT.

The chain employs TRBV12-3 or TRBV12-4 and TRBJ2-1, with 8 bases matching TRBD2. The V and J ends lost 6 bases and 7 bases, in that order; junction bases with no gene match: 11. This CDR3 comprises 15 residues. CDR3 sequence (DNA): TGTGCCAGCAGCTCAGACGGGAGGGGCCGGAATGAGCAGTTCTTC. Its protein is CASSSDGRGRNEQFF.

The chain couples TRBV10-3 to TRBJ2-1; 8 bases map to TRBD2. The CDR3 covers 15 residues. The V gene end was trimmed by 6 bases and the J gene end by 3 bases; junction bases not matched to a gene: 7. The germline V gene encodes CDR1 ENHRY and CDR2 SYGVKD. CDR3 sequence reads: CAISLGLAGYNEQFF. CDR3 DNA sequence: TGTGCCATCAGCCTGGGGCTAGCGGGCTACAATGAGCAGTTCTTC.

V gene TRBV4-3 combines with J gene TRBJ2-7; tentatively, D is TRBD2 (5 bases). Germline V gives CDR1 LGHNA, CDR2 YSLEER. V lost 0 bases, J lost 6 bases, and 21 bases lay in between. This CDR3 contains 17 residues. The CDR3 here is CASSQDHGLRAIGEQYF. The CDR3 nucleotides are TGCGCCAGCAGCCAAGATCATGGGTTGCGGGCGATTGGCGAGCAGTACTTC.

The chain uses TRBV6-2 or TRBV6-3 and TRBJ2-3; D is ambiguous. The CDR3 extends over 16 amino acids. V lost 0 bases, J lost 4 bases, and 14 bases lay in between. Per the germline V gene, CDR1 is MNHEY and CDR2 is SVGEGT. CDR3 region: CASSYSSPGWADTQYF. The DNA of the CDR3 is TGTGCCAGCAGTTACTCCTCGCCAGGCTGGGCAGATACGCAGTATTTT.

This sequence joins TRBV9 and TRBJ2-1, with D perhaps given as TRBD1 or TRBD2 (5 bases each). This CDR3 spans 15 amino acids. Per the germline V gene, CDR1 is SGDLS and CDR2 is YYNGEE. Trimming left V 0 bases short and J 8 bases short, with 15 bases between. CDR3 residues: CASSVVGGALDEQFF. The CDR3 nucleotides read TGTGCCAGCAGCGTAGTTGGGGGAGCGCTGGATGAGCAGTTCTTC.

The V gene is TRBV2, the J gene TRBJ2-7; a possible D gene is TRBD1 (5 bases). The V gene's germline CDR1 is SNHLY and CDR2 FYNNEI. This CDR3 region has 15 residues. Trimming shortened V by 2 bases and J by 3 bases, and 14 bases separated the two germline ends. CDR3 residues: CASSEPAGINYEQYF. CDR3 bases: TGTGCCAGCAGTGAACCGGCAGGGATAAACTACGAGCAGTACTTC.

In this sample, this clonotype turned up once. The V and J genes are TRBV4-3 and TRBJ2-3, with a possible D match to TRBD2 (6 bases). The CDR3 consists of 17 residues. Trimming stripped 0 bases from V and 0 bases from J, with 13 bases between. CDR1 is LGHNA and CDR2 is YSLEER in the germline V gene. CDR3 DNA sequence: TGCGCCAGCAGCCAAGATTTAGCGGCCCATAGCACAGATACGCAGTATTTT. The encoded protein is CASSQDLAAHSTDTQYF.

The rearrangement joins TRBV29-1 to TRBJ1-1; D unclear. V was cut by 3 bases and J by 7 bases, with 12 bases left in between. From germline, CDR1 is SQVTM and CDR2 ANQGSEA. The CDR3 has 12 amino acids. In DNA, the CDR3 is TGCAGCGTTGACCGGGGAGCAGTTGAAGCTTTCTTT. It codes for CSVDRGAVEAFF.

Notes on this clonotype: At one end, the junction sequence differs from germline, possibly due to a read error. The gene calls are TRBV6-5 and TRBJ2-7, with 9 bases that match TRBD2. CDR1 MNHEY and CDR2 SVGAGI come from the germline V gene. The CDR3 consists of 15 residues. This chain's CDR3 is CASSSWTSDSYKQYF. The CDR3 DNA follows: TGTGCCAGCAGTTCCTGGACTAGCGACTCCTACAAGCAGTACTTC.

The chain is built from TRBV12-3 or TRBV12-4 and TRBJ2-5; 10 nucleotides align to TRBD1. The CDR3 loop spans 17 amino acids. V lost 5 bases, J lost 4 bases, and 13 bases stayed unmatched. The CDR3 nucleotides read TGTGCCAGCAGTCACGTCCCGGGACAGGGGACAGGAGAGACCCAGTACTTC. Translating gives CASSHVPGQGTGETQYF.

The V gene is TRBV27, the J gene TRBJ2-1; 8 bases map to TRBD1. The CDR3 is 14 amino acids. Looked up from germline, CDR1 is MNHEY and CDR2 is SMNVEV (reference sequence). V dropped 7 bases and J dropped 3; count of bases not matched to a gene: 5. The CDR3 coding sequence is TGTGCCAGCACGGGACAGGCTAGCTACAATGAGCAGTTCTTC. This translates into CASTGQASYNEQFF.

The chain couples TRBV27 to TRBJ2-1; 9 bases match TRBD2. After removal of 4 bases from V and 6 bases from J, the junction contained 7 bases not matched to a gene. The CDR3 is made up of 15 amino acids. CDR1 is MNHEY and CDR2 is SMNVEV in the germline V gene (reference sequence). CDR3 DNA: TGTGCCAGCAGTTCTCTAGCGGGATTAATCAATGAGCAGTTCTTC. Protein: CASSSLAGLINEQFF.

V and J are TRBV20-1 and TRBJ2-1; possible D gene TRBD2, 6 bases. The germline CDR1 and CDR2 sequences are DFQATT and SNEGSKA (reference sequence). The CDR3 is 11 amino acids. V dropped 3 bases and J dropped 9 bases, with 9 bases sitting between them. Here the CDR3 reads CSASGSFEQFF. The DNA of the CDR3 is TGCAGTGCTAGCGGGAGTTTTGAGCAGTTCTTC.

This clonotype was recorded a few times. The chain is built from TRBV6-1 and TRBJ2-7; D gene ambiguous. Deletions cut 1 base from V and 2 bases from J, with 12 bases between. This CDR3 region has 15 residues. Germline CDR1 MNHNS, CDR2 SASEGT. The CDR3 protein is CASSEGVVQTYEQYF. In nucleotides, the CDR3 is TGTGCCAGCAGTGAAGGCGTCGTCCAGACCTACGAGCAGTACTTC.

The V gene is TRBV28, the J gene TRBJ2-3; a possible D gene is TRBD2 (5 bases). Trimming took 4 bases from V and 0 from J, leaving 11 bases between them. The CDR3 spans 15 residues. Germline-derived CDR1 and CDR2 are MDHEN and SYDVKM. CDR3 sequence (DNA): TGTGCCAGCAGTTCGAGGAGGACTAGCACAGATACGCAGTATTTT. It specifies CASSSRRTSTDTQYF. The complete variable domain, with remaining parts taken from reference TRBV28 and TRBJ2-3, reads DVKVTQSSRYLVKRTGEKVFLECVQDMDHENMFWYRQDPGLGLRLIYFSYDVKMKEKGDIPEGYSVSREKKERFSLILESASTNQTSMYLCASSSRRTSTDTQYFGPGTRLTVL.

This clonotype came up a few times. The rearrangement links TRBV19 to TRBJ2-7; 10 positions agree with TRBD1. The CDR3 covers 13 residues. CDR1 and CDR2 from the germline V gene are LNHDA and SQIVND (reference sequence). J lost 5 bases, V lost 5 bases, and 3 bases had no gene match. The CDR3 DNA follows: TGTGCCAGTAGTCTTGGGACAGGGGACGAGCAGTACTTC. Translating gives CASSLGTGDEQYF.

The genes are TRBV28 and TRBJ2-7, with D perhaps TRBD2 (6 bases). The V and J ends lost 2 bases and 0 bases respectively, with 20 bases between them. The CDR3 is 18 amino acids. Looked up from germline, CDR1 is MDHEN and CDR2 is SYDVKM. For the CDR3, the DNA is TGTGCCAGCAGTTTAGAACGGGACGCGGGGATTACCTCCTACGAGCAGTACTTC. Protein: CASSLERDAGITSYEQYF.

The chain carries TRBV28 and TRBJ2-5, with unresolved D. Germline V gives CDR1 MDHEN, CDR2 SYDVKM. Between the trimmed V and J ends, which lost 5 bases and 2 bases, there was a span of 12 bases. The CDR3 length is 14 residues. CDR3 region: CASSPSQEQETQYF. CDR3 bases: TGTGCCAGCAGTCCGTCCCAGGAGCAAGAGACCCAGTACTTC.

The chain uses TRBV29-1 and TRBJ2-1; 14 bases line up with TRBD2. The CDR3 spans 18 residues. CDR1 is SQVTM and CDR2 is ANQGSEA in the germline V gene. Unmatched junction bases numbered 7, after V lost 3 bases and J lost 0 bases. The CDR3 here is CSVDGTSGRESSYNEQFF. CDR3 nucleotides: TGCAGCGTTGATGGGACTAGCGGGAGAGAGAGCTCCTACAATGAGCAGTTCTTC.

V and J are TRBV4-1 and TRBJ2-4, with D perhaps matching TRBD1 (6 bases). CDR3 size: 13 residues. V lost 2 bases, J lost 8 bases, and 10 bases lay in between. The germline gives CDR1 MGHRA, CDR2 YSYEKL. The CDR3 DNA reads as TGCGCCAGCAGCCAAATCGAGGGGGACATTCAGTACTTC. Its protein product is CASSQIEGDIQYF.